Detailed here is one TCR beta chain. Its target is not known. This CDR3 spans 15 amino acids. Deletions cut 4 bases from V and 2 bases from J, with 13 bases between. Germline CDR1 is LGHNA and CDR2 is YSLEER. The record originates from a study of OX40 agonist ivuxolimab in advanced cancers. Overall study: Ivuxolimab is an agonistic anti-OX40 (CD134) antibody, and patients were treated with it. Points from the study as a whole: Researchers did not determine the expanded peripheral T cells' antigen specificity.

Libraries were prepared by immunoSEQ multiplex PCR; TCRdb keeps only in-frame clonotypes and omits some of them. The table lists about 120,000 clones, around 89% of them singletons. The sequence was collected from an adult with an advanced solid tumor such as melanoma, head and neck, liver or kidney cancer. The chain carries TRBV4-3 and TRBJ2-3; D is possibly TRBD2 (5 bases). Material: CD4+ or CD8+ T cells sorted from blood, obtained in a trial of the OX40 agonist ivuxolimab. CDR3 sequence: CASSPTTLSTDTQYF. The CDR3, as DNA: TGCGCCAGCAGCCCGACTACCCTTTCCACAGATACGCAGTATTTT.